The sequence of this T cell receptor (beta chain) was determined in a study of blood T cells in healthy people across ages. Study conclusions and caveats: Per million T cells, TCR beta diversity dropped roughly linearly as age increased. Long-lived and aged donors differed, with more naive CD4+ cells and higher diversity in the long-lived. Any conclusive comparison of naive versus antigen-experienced cells was prevented by using unsorted PBMCs.

In the case of this clonotype: Its antigen is unknown.

A second PCR, run for roughly 7 to 11 cycles, used a sample-barcoded 5' primer plus a J-beta primer mix. Every cDNA molecule carried a tag from a template-switch adaptor bearing 12 random nucleotides. MiXCR was run by TCRdb on the 5' RACE reads, yielding one entry per CDR3 protein. This repertoire shows about 1.4 million distinct CDR3 sequences, around 55% found once; its top ten account for approximately 7%. Trimming shortened V by 1 base and J by 4 bases, and 17 bases separated the two germline ends. Germline CDR1 and CDR2: DFQATT and SNEGSKA (reference sequence). The CDR3 extends over 16 amino acids.

The receptor was derived from a man younger than 30 in good health. The genes are TRBV20-1 and TRBJ2-1, with D possibly TRBD2 on 5 matching bases. Material for sequencing was blood. For the CDR3, the DNA is TGCAGTGCTAGAGTGTGGAGCGGAAACTCATACAATGAGCAGTTCTTC. Protein sequence: CSARVWSGNSYNEQFF.